A selection of T cell receptor beta chains follows, all from one sample in a study of beta chain features in type 1 diabetes. The data were produced by immunoSEQ multiplex PCR, yet TCRdb's version contains in-frame clones alone and is incomplete. The sample records about 260,000 clones, around 25% being singletons. Sequencing was done on a sample of naive CD4+ T cells from blood. These TCRs come from a woman aged 30 to 39 with type 1 diabetes. Both conserved end residues are part of each CDR3. The D gene is left open where the match is weak. Clone size, where shown, is once, few, many, or a class for clones that have expanded.

clone size: -
J gene: TRBJ2-5
V gene: TRBV15
D gene: TRBD2
CDR3 DNA: TGTGCCACCAGGGCACTCCCGGGAGGGCAAGAGACCCAGTACTTC
CDR3 protein: CATRALPGGQETQYF

clone size: few
J gene: TRBJ2-7
V gene: TRBV6-6
D gene: TRBD1
CDR3 DNA: TGTGCCAGCAGTTACCCCGGGACAGGGGGACACGAGCAGTACTTC
CDR3 protein: CASSYPGTGGHEQYF

clone size: few
J gene: TRBJ2-5
V gene: TRBV25-1
D gene: -
CDR3 DNA: TGTGCCAGCAGTGAATTAGAAGAGACCCAGTACTTC
CDR3 protein: CASSELEETQYF

clone size: -
J gene: TRBJ2-1
V gene: TRBV18
D gene: -
CDR3 DNA: TGTGCCAGCTCGCCCGAGCGGGCCTCCTACAATGAGCAGTTCTTC
CDR3 protein: CASSPERASYNEQFF

clone size: few
J gene: TRBJ2-1
V gene: TRBV7-3
D gene: TRBD2
CDR3 DNA: TGTGCCAGCAGCTTAACTCGACTAGCGAACAATGAGCAGTTCTTC
CDR3 protein: CASSLTRLANNEQFF

clone size: few
J gene: TRBJ1-2
V gene: TRBV5-1
D gene: TRBD1
CDR3 DNA: TGCGCCAGCAGTTCACGACAGGGAAGTGATGGCTACACCTTC
CDR3 protein: CASSSRQGSDGYTF

clone size: few
J gene: TRBJ2-1
V gene: TRBV18
D gene: TRBD2
CDR3 DNA: TGTGCCAGCTCTACCCAGGGACTAGCGGGAGATAATGAGCAGTTCTTC
CDR3 protein: CASSTQGLAGDNEQFF

clone size: -
J gene: TRBJ2-7
V gene: TRBV10-3
D gene: TRBD2
CDR3 DNA: TGTGCCATCAGTGAAGGGACGGGAGGCCCCTACGAGCAGTACTTC
CDR3 protein: CAISEGTGGPYEQYF

clone size: -
J gene: TRBJ2-5
V gene: TRBV7-8
D gene: TRBD2
CDR3 DNA: TGTGCCAGCAGCCCACCGACTAGCGGGAGGGCAGGGGAGACCCAGTACTTC
CDR3 protein: CASSPPTSGRAGETQYF

clone size: few
J gene: TRBJ2-1
V gene: TRBV30
D gene: -
CDR3 DNA: TGTGCCTGGAGCCGACTTATGGGAGGCAATGAGCAGTTCTTC
CDR3 protein: CAWSRLMGGNEQFF

clone size: few
J gene: TRBJ2-5
V gene: TRBV28
D gene: -
CDR3 DNA: TGTGCCAGCAGTTTTGTGCGGAAGATCCAAGAGACCCAGTACTTC
CDR3 protein: CASSFVRKIQETQYF

clone size: -
J gene: TRBJ2-3
V gene: TRBV10-3
D gene: TRBD2
CDR3 DNA: TGTGCCATCAGTGACTCGGCCAGCGGGAGAGACACAGATACGCAGTATTTT
CDR3 protein: CAISDSASGRDTDTQYF

clone size: -
J gene: TRBJ1-2
V gene: TRBV11-3
D gene: -
CDR3 DNA: TGTGCCAGCAGCCCGGACAGAACTAACTATGGCTACACCTTC
CDR3 protein: CASSPDRTNYGYTF

clone size: -
J gene: TRBJ2-1
V gene: TRBV7-2
D gene: TRBD2
CDR3 DNA: TGTGCCAGCAGCTTAGCCCCGACTAGCGGGAGTTCATATGAGCAGTTCTTC
CDR3 protein: CASSLAPTSGSSYEQFF

clone size: few
J gene: TRBJ1-1
V gene: TRBV30
D gene: TRBD1
CDR3 DNA: TGTGCCTGGAGTGAGGGACAGCCGAACACTGAAGCTTTCTTT
CDR3 protein: CAWSEGQPNTEAFF

clone size: -
J gene: TRBJ2-7
V gene: TRBV7-9
D gene: -
CDR3 DNA: TGTGCCAGCAGCTTAGGCCCGGGGACCTACGAGCAGTACTTC
CDR3 protein: CASSLGPGTYEQYF

clone size: -
J gene: TRBJ2-7
V gene: TRBV28
D gene: TRBD1
CDR3 DNA: TGTGCCAGCAGCCGGACAGGCCTCTCCTACGAGCAGTACTTC
CDR3 protein: CASSRTGLSYEQYF

clone size: -
J gene: TRBJ2-5
V gene: TRBV19
D gene: TRBD1
CDR3 DNA: TGTGCCAGTAGTAGCTTACAGGGGTACCAAGAGACCCAGTACTTC
CDR3 protein: CASSSLQGYQETQYF

clone size: -
J gene: TRBJ2-1
V gene: TRBV27
D gene: TRBD2
CDR3 DNA: TGTGCCAGCAGTTTAAGACCTAGCGGGACATCCTACAATGAGCAGTTCTTC
CDR3 protein: CASSLRPSGTSYNEQFF

clone size: -
J gene: TRBJ1-5
V gene: TRBV5-4
D gene: TRBD1
CDR3 DNA: TGTGCCAGCAGCTTGGGGACAGGAAATAATCAGCCCCAGCATTTT
CDR3 protein: CASSLGTGNNQPQHF

clone size: -
J gene: TRBJ1-1
V gene: TRBV18
D gene: TRBD1
CDR3 DNA: TGTGCCAGCTCACTGACCGGGACAGGAGATGAAGCTTTCTTT
CDR3 protein: CASSLTGTGDEAFF

clone size: few
J gene: TRBJ2-7
V gene: TRBV30
D gene: TRBD1
CDR3 DNA: TGTGCCTGGAGTTGGGACAGGGTTGAATCCTACGAGCAGTACTTC
CDR3 protein: CAWSWDRVESYEQYF

clone size: -
J gene: TRBJ1-1
V gene: TRBV4-1
D gene: -
CDR3 DNA: TGCGCCAGCAGCCAAGAGGATTACAGGGTAGCTTTCTTT
CDR3 protein: CASSQEDYRVAFF

clone size: -
J gene: TRBJ2-1
V gene: TRBV5-1
D gene: TRBD2
CDR3 DNA: TGCGCCAGCACCCCGACTAGCGGCTCCTACAATGAGCAGTTCTTC
CDR3 protein: CASTPTSGSYNEQFF

clone size: -
J gene: TRBJ2-7
V gene: TRBV30
D gene: -
CDR3 DNA: TGTGCCTGGAGTAGGGGCTACGAGCAGTACTTC
CDR3 protein: CAWSRGYEQYF

clone size: -
J gene: TRBJ1-2
V gene: TRBV5-1
D gene: -
CDR3 DNA: TGCGCCAGCAGCGGGGGGTCAAACGGAGATGGCTACACCTTC
CDR3 protein: CASSGGSNGDGYTF

clone size: -
J gene: TRBJ2-3
V gene: TRBV6-5
D gene: TRBD2
CDR3 DNA: TGTGCCAGCAGTTCGGGACTAGCGGAGGACACAGATACGCAGTATTTT
CDR3 protein: CASSSGLAEDTDTQYF

clone size: -
J gene: TRBJ1-5
V gene: TRBV4-2
D gene: -
CDR3 DNA: TGTGCCAGCAGCCATAGCGGGGGCGGCAATCAGCCCCAGCATTTT
CDR3 protein: CASSHSGGGNQPQHF

clone size: -
J gene: TRBJ2-1
V gene: TRBV2
D gene: TRBD2
CDR3 DNA: TGTGCCAGCACCGAAGGACTAGCGGGAGCTTCTGAGCAGTTCTTC
CDR3 protein: CASTEGLAGASEQFF

clone size: few
J gene: TRBJ2-5
V gene: TRBV6-5
D gene: -
CDR3 DNA: TGTGCCAGCAGTTACGGGGGGGCACGAGAGACCCAGTACTTC
CDR3 protein: CASSYGGARETQYF

clone size: few
J gene: TRBJ2-7
V gene: TRBV27
D gene: TRBD2
CDR3 DNA: TGTGCCAGCAGGCTAGCGGGAAGGTACGAGCAGTACTTC
CDR3 protein: CASRLAGRYEQYF

clone size: few
J gene: TRBJ2-7
V gene: TRBV30
D gene: TRBD2
CDR3 DNA: TGTGCCTGGAGTATCTATCTAGCGGGAGGAACCTACGAGCAGTACTTC
CDR3 protein: CAWSIYLAGGTYEQYF

clone size: few
J gene: TRBJ1-2
V gene: TRBV7-8
D gene: TRBD1
CDR3 DNA: TGTGCCAGCAGCTTAGGGACAGGAGTTAACTATGGCTACACCTTC
CDR3 protein: CASSLGTGVNYGYTF

clone size: few
J gene: TRBJ1-1
V gene: TRBV30
D gene: TRBD1
CDR3 DNA: TGTGCCTGGTATGGACAGGCGAACACTGAAGCTTTCTTT
CDR3 protein: CAWYGQANTEAFF

clone size: -
J gene: TRBJ1-2
V gene: TRBV4-1
D gene: -
CDR3 DNA: TGCGCCAGCAGCCATGAGGGCCTTAACTATGGCTACACCTTC
CDR3 protein: CASSHEGLNYGYTF

clone size: few
J gene: TRBJ1-1
V gene: TRBV20-1
D gene: -
CDR3 DNA: TGCAGTGCTAGGTGGGGGGATCGGGCTTTCTTT
CDR3 protein: CSARWGDRAFF

clone size: -
J gene: TRBJ2-3
V gene: TRBV5-6
D gene: -
CDR3 DNA: TGTGCCAGCAGCCTCCTCCAGGGTACAGATACGCAGTATTTT
CDR3 protein: CASSLLQGTDTQYF

clone size: -
J gene: TRBJ1-2
V gene: TRBV28
D gene: -
CDR3 DNA: TGTGCCAGCAGTCGGGGGATCAACGGCTATGGCTACACCTTC
CDR3 protein: CASSRGINGYGYTF

clone size: few
J gene: TRBJ2-3
V gene: TRBV6-5
D gene: TRBD1
CDR3 DNA: TGTGCCAGCAGTTACTCAGGACAGGGGAAAGTAGATACGCAGTATTTT
CDR3 protein: CASSYSGQGKVDTQYF

clone size: -
J gene: TRBJ1-1
V gene: TRBV15
D gene: -
CDR3 DNA: TGTGCCACCAGCAGAGATACAGGTGAAGCTTTCTTT
CDR3 protein: CATSRDTGEAFF

clone size: few
J gene: TRBJ2-5
V gene: TRBV28
D gene: TRBD2
CDR3 DNA: TGTGCCAGCAGTTACGGCGGGACTAAGACCCAGTACTTC
CDR3 protein: CASSYGGTKTQYF

clone size: few
J gene: TRBJ2-1
V gene: TRBV6-4
D gene: TRBD2
CDR3 DNA: TGTGCCAGCAGTACCATAGCGGGAAACTCCTACAATGAGCAGTTCTTC
CDR3 protein: CASSTIAGNSYNEQFF

clone size: -
J gene: TRBJ1-1
V gene: TRBV2
D gene: -
CDR3 DNA: TGTGCCAGCAGTGATTGGGGGCGCACTGAAGCTTTCTTT
CDR3 protein: CASSDWGRTEAFF

clone size: -
J gene: TRBJ1-1
V gene: TRBV4-1
D gene: -
CDR3 DNA: TGCGCCAGCAGCCAAGCACACCAGAACACTGAAGCTTTCTTT
CDR3 protein: CASSQAHQNTEAFF

clone size: few
J gene: TRBJ2-3
V gene: TRBV7-3
D gene: TRBD2
CDR3 DNA: TGTGCCAGCAGCCCCCGACTAGCGGATACAGATACGCAGTATTTT
CDR3 protein: CASSPRLADTDTQYF

clone size: few
J gene: TRBJ2-7
V gene: TRBV30
D gene: TRBD1
CDR3 DNA: TGTGCCTGGAGTGGGACAGGCTACTACGAGCAGTACTTC
CDR3 protein: CAWSGTGYYEQYF

clone size: -
J gene: TRBJ2-3
V gene: TRBV29-1
D gene: TRBD2
CDR3 DNA: TGCAGCGTTGAAGGTCCGGGGGGATCCACAGATACGCAGTATTTT
CDR3 protein: CSVEGPGGSTDTQYF

clone size: -
J gene: TRBJ1-1
V gene: TRBV18
D gene: -
CDR3 DNA: TGTGCCAGCTCACCAATCCTTGAGGGCCCGAACACTGAAGCTTTCTTT
CDR3 protein: CASSPILEGPNTEAFF

clone size: -
J gene: TRBJ2-2
V gene: TRBV25-1
D gene: TRBD1
CDR3 DNA: TGTGCCAGCAGTGAATTTGCCCCAGGGGGTAGGGAGCTGTTTTTT
CDR3 protein: CASSEFAPGGRELFF

clone size: -
J gene: TRBJ2-3
V gene: TRBV6-6
D gene: -
CDR3 DNA: TGTGCCAGCAGTTACCTAAGCGGCGCCCCCACAGATACGCAGTATTTT
CDR3 protein: CASSYLSGAPTDTQYF